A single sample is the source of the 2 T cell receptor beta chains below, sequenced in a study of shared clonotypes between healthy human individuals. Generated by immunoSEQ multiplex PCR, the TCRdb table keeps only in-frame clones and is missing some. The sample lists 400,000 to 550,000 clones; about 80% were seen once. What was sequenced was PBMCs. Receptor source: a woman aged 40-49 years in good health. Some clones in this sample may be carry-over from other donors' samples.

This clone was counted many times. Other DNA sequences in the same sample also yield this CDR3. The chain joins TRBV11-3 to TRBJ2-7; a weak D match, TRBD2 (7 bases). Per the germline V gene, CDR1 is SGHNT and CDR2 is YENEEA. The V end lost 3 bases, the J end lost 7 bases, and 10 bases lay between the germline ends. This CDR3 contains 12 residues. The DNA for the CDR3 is TGTGCCAGCAGCTTGGGGGGGCGAGAGCAGTACTTC. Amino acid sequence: CASSLGGREQYF.

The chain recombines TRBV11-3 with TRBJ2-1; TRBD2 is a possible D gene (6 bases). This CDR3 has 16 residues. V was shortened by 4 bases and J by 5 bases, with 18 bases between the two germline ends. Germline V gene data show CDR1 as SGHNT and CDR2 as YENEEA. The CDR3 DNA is TGTGCCAGCAGCTCCACCGGGACTCACAGGAACAATGAGCAGTTCTTC. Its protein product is CASSSTGTHRNNEQFF.